The 17 T cell receptor beta chains below all came from one sample that was sequenced in a study of blood T cell repertoires in COVID-19. Sequencing used immunoSEQ multiplex PCR; TCRdb keeps in-frame clones, though not all of them. Among under 150,000 clones listed, approximately 80% were seen once. Sequencing used peripheral blood. These receptors were taken from a man aged 35 to 55 with active or convalescent COVID-19.

The V and J genes are TRBV10-3 and TRBJ1-2, with D possibly TRBD1 on 5 matching bases. Germline V lookup: CDR1 ENHRY, CDR2 SYGVKD. The CDR3 totals 13 residues. V lost 0 bases, J lost 4 bases, and 6 bases lay in between. In DNA form, the CDR3 reads TGTGCCATCAGTGAGTCGGGGCTCTATGGCTACACCTTC. Translated: CAISESGLYGYTF.

The chain is built from TRBV18 and TRBJ1-2, with 7 bases aligning to TRBD1. CDR3 size: 13 residues. Trimming cost V 3 bases and J 7 bases; bases outside gene matches: 5. CDR1 KGHSH and CDR2 LQKENI come from the germline V gene. In nucleotides, the CDR3 is TGTGCCAGCTCACCTACAGGGGTGGGTGGCTACACCTTC. Amino acids: CASSPTGVGGYTF.

This clone was found once. V and J are TRBV7-3 and TRBJ1-6, with unresolved D. CDR3 length: 13 residues. Germline-derived CDR1 and CDR2 are SGHTA and FQGTGA. V lost 5 bases and J 7 bases, leaving 9 bases between the germline ends. As DNA, the CDR3 is TGTGCCAGCAGCGTTCAAAGCAATTCACCCCTCCACTTT. Its translation: CASSVQSNSPLHF.

CDR3 DNA sequence: TGTGCCAGCTCACTAGGACAGGGACCATCCTACGAGCAGTACTTC. Its translation: CASSLGQGPSYEQYF. The chain employs TRBV18 and TRBJ2-7, with 8 bases aligning to TRBD1. Trimming cost V 4 bases and J 1 base; bases outside gene matches: 6. The CDR3 extends over 15 amino acids. CDR1 KGHSH and CDR2 LQKENI come from the germline V gene.

The rearrangement uses TRBV27 and TRBJ1-2, with D uncertain. Trimming took off 5 bases at V and 4 bases at J, with 14 bases between the two ends. The CDR3 loop spans 14 amino acids. Germline V CDR1 and CDR2: MNHEY, SMNVEV (reference sequence). This CDR3 reads CASSRRKEGYGYTF. The DNA of the CDR3 is TGTGCCAGCAGTCGCCGGAAAGAGGGCTATGGCTACACCTTC.

The chain recombines TRBV5-8 with TRBJ2-3, with TRBD1 identical over 8 bases. Trimming at V came to 2 bases and at J to 1 base, leaving 3 bases not matched to a gene. Germline values: CDR1 SGHTS, CDR2 YDEGEE. CDR3 length equals 15 residues. CDR3 in DNA: TGTGCCAGCAGCTTACCGGGACAGGGCACAGATACGCAGTATTTT. As protein: CASSLPGQGTDTQYF.

This clone was found once. This chain links TRBV21-1 with TRBJ1-5; the table's TRBD1 call for D was not verified on the DNA. TRBV21-1 is marked as a pseudogene. The CDR3 contains 15 residues. The CDR3 loop reads CASSPRDRDNQPQHF. In DNA form, the CDR3 reads TGTGCCAGCAGCCCCAGGGACAGGGACAATCAGCCCCAGCATTTT.

V usage is TRBV14 and J usage is TRBJ1-6, with D possibly being TRBD1 (6 bases). With 3 bases removed from V and 2 bases from J, the gap between germline ends came to 11 bases. There are 16 residues in the CDR3. CDR1 and CDR2 (germline): SGHDN, FVKESK. The CDR3 nucleotides are TGTGCCAGCAGCCAGGGGGACATCCCCTATAATTCACCCCTCCACTTT. Encoded protein: CASSQGDIPYNSPLHF.

This clone appeared a single time. The chain employs TRBV27 and TRBJ1-6; D is possibly TRBD1 (6 bases). Trimming removed 5 bases at V and 2 bases at J, with 13 bases between. The length of the CDR3 is 16 residues. Germline lookup yields CDR1 MNHEY and CDR2 SMNVEV (reference sequence). CDR3: CASSPYWGPYNSPLHF. The CDR3 DNA is TGTGCCAGCAGTCCCTACTGGGGGCCCTATAATTCACCCCTCCACTTT.

The chain combines TRBV29-1 with TRBJ2-3, with 8 bases fitting TRBD2. Per germline, CDR1 SQVTM and CDR2 ANQGSEA. J lost 4 bases, V lost 3 bases, and 6 bases had no gene match. This CDR3 is 14 amino acids long. The DNA for the CDR3 is TGCAGCGTTGACGGGGGGGCCAACGCAGATACGCAGTATTTT. The encoded protein is CSVDGGANADTQYF.

The chain has TRBV6-5 and TRBJ2-5, with a possible D match to TRBD2 (7 bases). CDR3 length equals 14 residues. V shed 6 bases and J shed 7 bases, with 18 bases lying between them. CDR1 is MNHEY and CDR2 is SVGAGI in the germline V gene. CDR3 region: CASSRTGRGGTQYF. The CDR3 DNA sequence: TGTGCCAGCAGCCGTACAGGGAGGGGGGGGACCCAGTACTTC.

This clone ranks as medium-sized (0.01 to 0.1%). The rearrangement links TRBV5-1 to TRBJ2-7, with D possibly being TRBD1 (5 bases). This CDR3 contains 15 residues. Germline lookup yields CDR1 SGHRS and CDR2 YFSETQ. V lost 4 bases and J 5 bases, leaving 19 bases between the germline ends. CDR3 in DNA: TGCGCCAGCAGCGACCCGGACAAGGGGAATAACGAGCAGTACTTC. Translation: CASSDPDKGNNEQYF.

The V gene is TRBV5-1, the J gene TRBJ1-5; TRBD1 matches 8 bases. Per germline, CDR1 SGHRS and CDR2 YFSETQ. V gave up 4 bases and J gave up 7 bases; unmatched junction bases: 10. This CDR3 is 15 amino acids long. This chain's CDR3 is CASSTTTGEDQPQHF. In DNA, the CDR3 is TGCGCCAGCAGCACTACGACAGGGGAGGACCAGCCCCAGCATTTT.

This chain joins TRBV13 and TRBJ2-1, with 12 bases lining up with TRBD2. Unmatched junction bases numbered 3, after V lost 2 bases and J lost 4 bases. Germline V lookup: CDR1 PRHDT, CDR2 FYEKMQ (reference sequence). The CDR3 totals 16 residues. CDR3 residues: CASSLRTSGTYNEQFF. CDR3 DNA sequence: TGTGCCAGCAGCTTACGGACTAGCGGGACGTACAATGAGCAGTTCTTC.

The rearrangement joins TRBV18 to TRBJ1-4, with 9 positions matching TRBD1. Germline V gene lookup returns CDR1 KGHSH and CDR2 LQKENI. The length of the CDR3 is 14 residues. V lost 3 bases, J lost 8 bases, and 4 bases stayed unmatched. In nucleotides, the CDR3 is TGTGCCAGCTCACCGGACAGGGGAGGAGAAAAACTGTTTTTT. It specifies CASSPDRGGEKLFF.

This rearrangement joins TRBV5-6 to TRBJ1-2; D remains ambiguous. This CDR3 contains 13 residues. Germline values: CDR1 SGHDT, CDR2 YYEEEE. Trimming removed 1 base at V and 7 bases at J, with 11 bases between. This CDR3 is CASSLSTAGGYTF. CDR3 sequence (DNA): TGTGCCAGCAGCTTGTCGACGGCGGGTGGCTACACCTTC.

V and J are TRBV29-1 and TRBJ1-5; TRBD1 matches at 7 bases. The ends lost 1 base at V and 0 bases at J; junction bases unmatched: 9. Germline V gives CDR1 SQVTM, CDR2 ANQGSEA. The CDR3 sequence is 17 residues long. CDR3 protein: CSVEGGTGEFSNQPQHF. The CDR3 bases are TGCAGCGTTGAAGGAGGTACAGGGGAGTTTAGCAATCAGCCCCAGCATTTT.